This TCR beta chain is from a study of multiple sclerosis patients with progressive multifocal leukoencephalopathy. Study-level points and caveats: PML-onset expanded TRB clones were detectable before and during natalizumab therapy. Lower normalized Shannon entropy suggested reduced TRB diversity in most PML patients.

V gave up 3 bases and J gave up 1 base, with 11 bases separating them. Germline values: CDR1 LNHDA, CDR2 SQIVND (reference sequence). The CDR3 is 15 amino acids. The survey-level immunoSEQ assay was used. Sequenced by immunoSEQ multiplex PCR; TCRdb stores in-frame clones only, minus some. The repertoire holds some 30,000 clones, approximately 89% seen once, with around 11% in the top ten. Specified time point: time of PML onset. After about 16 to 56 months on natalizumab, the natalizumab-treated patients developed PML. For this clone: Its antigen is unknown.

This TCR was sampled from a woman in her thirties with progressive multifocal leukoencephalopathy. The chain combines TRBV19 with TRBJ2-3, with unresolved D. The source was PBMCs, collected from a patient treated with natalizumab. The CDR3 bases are TGTGCCAGTAGTATTACGTCCACCGGCACAGATACGCAGTATTTT. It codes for CASSITSTGTDTQYF.